This T cell receptor (beta chain) was documented in a study of control samples from healthy donors and cancer patients. The count of this clone is one. The method was immunoSEQ multiplex PCR; TCRdb's version includes in-frame clones alone and lacks a portion of them. In the table there are about 180,000 clones, approximately 91% of which are singletons. Unmatched junction bases numbered 13, after V lost 5 bases and J lost 8 bases. CDR1 and CDR2 from the germline V gene are LNHDA and SQIVND (reference sequence). This CDR3 has 16 residues. This clonotype was sampled from a woman aged 40-49 years in good health. The V gene is TRBV19, the J gene TRBJ1-2, with 11 bases that match TRBD1. Source material: blood. In nucleotides, the CDR3 is TGTGCCAGTAGTCTTGGGACAGGGGGTCTCGTGGACGGCTACACCTTC. Translated, it gives CASSLGTGGLVDGYTF.